This T cell receptor (beta chain) was sequenced during a study of early T cells in non-severe SARS-CoV-2 infection. The study, taken as a whole, reports: Comparison of clonotypes with VDJdb favored anti-spike CD8 responses while missing private and CD4 specificities.

The CDR3 is 16 amino acids. Germline CDR1 is MNHEY and CDR2 is SVGAGI. V shed 2 bases and J shed 0 bases, with 11 bases lying between them. Tagging with unique molecular identifiers was applied to individual cDNA molecules. A single record per CDR3 protein comes from TCRdb applying MiXCR to the 5' RACE reads. The data hold about 67,000 distinct CDR3 sequences, with 9% to 10% observed a single time. A remark on this clonotype: The antigen is unknown.

The source is an adult who was a healthcare worker with PCR-confirmed SARS-CoV-2 infection or an uninfected control (not recorded which). V is TRBV6-5 and J is TRBJ2-1; D is undetermined. Material: whole blood, obtained at baseline. CDR3: CASSYMRSRSYNEQFF. The CDR3 nucleotides are TGTGCCAGCAGTTACATGCGGAGCCGCTCCTACAATGAGCAGTTCTTC.